These 10 T cell receptor beta chains were sequenced from one sample in a study of blood T cell repertoires in COVID-19 (dated by TCRdb to between 2020 and 2021). To prepare the library, the immunoSEQ multiplex PCR assay was applied. TCRdb's version of the immuneACCESS table is confined to in-frame rearrangements and falls short of the full clone set. An unresolved V gene accounts for under half of the shortfall where checked; the remainder is of unknown origin. The sample table holds about 130,000 clones, of which less than 90% were seen once. About 6.9% of the sample is held by the ten biggest clonotypes. The sample consisted of peripheral blood. The receptors come from a man older than 75 with active or convalescent COVID-19.

This chain's CDR3 is CASDLDRGGEKLFF. The CDR3 DNA follows: TGTGCCAGTGATCTTGACAGGGGCGGTGAAAAACTGTTTTTT. The chain joins TRBV6-5 to TRBJ1-4; 8 bases agree with TRBD1. V lost 9 bases and J lost 7; bases outside the gene matches: 10. CDR3 length: 14 residues. Germline assignment: CDR1 MNHEY and CDR2 SVGAGI.

The V gene is TRBV28, the J gene TRBJ1-2, with 11 bases lining up with TRBD1. The CDR3 is 14 residues long. The germline CDR1 and CDR2 sequences are MDHEN and SYDVKM. Losses at the gene ends were 7 bases for V and 4 bases for J; bases not matched to a gene: 5. The CDR3 sequence: CASMRGQGVYGYTF. In nucleotides, the CDR3 is TGTGCCAGCATGCGGGGACAGGGGGTCTATGGCTACACCTTC.

CDR3 DNA sequence: TGTGCCAGCAGTAATAGTTGGGGCGCCGGGGAGCTGTTTTTT. Encoded protein: CASSNSWGAGELFF. The chain carries TRBV7-8 and TRBJ2-2, with D perhaps TRBD1 (5 bases). The germline V gene has CDR1 SGHVS and CDR2 FQNEAQ. Trimming took off 6 bases at V and 6 bases at J, with 14 bases between the two ends. The CDR3 totals 14 residues.

The chain employs TRBV6-4 and TRBJ1-5, with a tentative D call TRBD1 (5 bases). Germline CDR1 MRHNA, CDR2 SNTAGT. The CDR3 spans 15 residues. The germline V and J ends were trimmed by 0 bases and 3 bases, with 9 bases remaining between them. The CDR3 bases are TGTGCCAGCAGTGACTCAGGGGATTTCAATCAGCCCCAGCATTTT. Translated, it gives CASSDSGDFNQPQHF.

The rearrangement links TRBV19 to TRBJ1-2, with TRBD1 identical over 8 bases. CDR1 is LNHDA and CDR2 is SQIVND in the germline V gene (reference sequence). The CDR3 contains 16 residues. J lost 4 bases, V lost 3 bases, and 10 bases had no gene match. The CDR3 nucleotides read TGTGCCAGTAGTATCGGTGCAGGGGGCTCCGGCTATGGCTACACCTTC. Residues: CASSIGAGGSGYGYTF.

CDR3 amino acids: CASRNRVWEKLFF. The CDR3 DNA follows: TGTGCCAGCAGAAACAGGGTTTGGGAAAAACTGTTTTTT. This chain joins TRBV28 and TRBJ1-4; possible D gene TRBD1, 6 bases. Trimming removed 6 bases from V and 8 bases from J, with 13 bases in between. Germline V lookup: CDR1 MDHEN, CDR2 SYDVKM. The CDR3 sequence is 13 residues long.

The chain has TRBV28 and TRBJ1-5; the match to TRBD1 covers 8 bases. V shed 10 bases, J shed 1 base, and the junction held 9 bases outside the gene matches. The CDR3 spans 15 residues. Germline lookup yields CDR1 MDHEN and CDR2 SYDVKM. Here the CDR3 reads CANGIGTGSNQPQHF. The CDR3 nucleotides read TGTGCCAACGGAATTGGGACAGGAAGCAATCAGCCCCAGCATTTT.

The CDR3 DNA reads TGTGCCAGCAGCTTAGGGTTCAGGGTTCGAGAGACCCAGTACTTC. Encoded protein: CASSLGFRVRETQYF. The chain links TRBV7-9 to TRBJ2-5; perhaps TRBD1 as D (5 bases). V lost 1 base to trimming and J lost 4 bases, with 13 bases between them. The CDR3 is 15 residues long. The germline V gene has CDR1 SEHNR and CDR2 FQNEAQ (reference sequence).

The chain joins TRBV9 to TRBJ2-3; the D gene is possibly TRBD2 (7 bases). Germline CDR1 SGDLS, CDR2 YYNGEE. CDR3 length: 14 residues. V gave up 7 bases and J gave up 8 bases, with 20 bases separating them. CDR3 sequence reads: CASGGGSPVGTQYF. The CDR3 region has the DNA TGTGCCAGCGGGGGGGGCTCCCCCGTGGGTACGCAGTATTTT.

The chain is built from TRBV20-1 and TRBJ1-2, with D unresolved. Germline lookup yields CDR1 DFQATT and CDR2 SNEGSKA (reference sequence). V was pared by 3 bases and J by 5 bases, with 10 bases between. The CDR3 is 12 residues long. The CDR3, as DNA: TGCAGTGCTAGTACTACGGGGTATGGCTACACCTTC. Its translation is CSASTTGYGYTF.